Listed below are T cell receptor beta chains from one sample, sequenced in a study of CD8 T cells in Susac syndrome. TCRdb ran MiXCR on the immunoSEQ multiplex PCR reads and lists one entry per CDR3 protein. Counted here are roughly 200,000 distinct CDR3 sequences, more than 90% occurring once; the ten biggest clones make up approximately 0.09%. The sequenced sample was CD4+ T cells from PBMCs. Source of these receptors: a human donor with multiple sclerosis. CDR3s include the opening cysteine and the closing phenylalanine or tryptophan. Each record gives: D gene, clone size, J gene, V gene, CDR3 DNA, CDR3 protein. D genes are given only for firm matches. The size entry is marked missing in some rows and otherwise reads once, few, many or a size class.

d_gene: .
abundance: .
j_gene: TRBJ2-5
v_gene: TRBV20-1
CDR3nt: TGCAGTGCGAGAGGCTTTCAAACAGGGAGTGGAGAGACCCAGTACTTC
CDR3aa: CSARGFQTGSGETQYF

d_gene: .
abundance: once
j_gene: TRBJ2-1
v_gene: TRBV12-3/TRBV12-4
CDR3nt: TGTGCCAGCAGGGGGGCAGGGTACAATGAGCAGTTCTTC
CDR3aa: CASRGAGYNEQFF

d_gene: .
abundance: .
j_gene: TRBJ2-7
v_gene: TRBV7-9
CDR3nt: TGTGCCAGCCAAGGCCCACTCGAGCAGTACTTC
CDR3aa: CASQGPLEQYF

d_gene: .
abundance: .
j_gene: TRBJ2-1
v_gene: TRBV20-1
CDR3nt: TGCAGTGCTAGCTTGACTCCCCTGGGCAATGAGCAGTTCTTC
CDR3aa: CSASLTPLGNEQFF

d_gene: .
abundance: .
j_gene: TRBJ2-7
v_gene: TRBV11-2
CDR3nt: TGTGCCAGCAGCCCCATTAATCGGGGTCGGGCCCCCTACGAGCAGTACTTC
CDR3aa: CASSPINRGRAPYEQYF

d_gene: .
abundance: once
j_gene: TRBJ1-6
v_gene: TRBV4-3
CDR3nt: TGCGCCAGCAGCCAAGAGGGGTATTCACCCCTCCACTTT
CDR3aa: CASSQEGYSPLHF

d_gene: .
abundance: .
j_gene: TRBJ2-1
v_gene: TRBV6-2/TRBV6-3
CDR3nt: TGTGCCAGCAGCCTCTCCCGCCTAGCCGGTGAGCAGTTCTTC
CDR3aa: CASSLSRLAGEQFF

d_gene: .
abundance: .
j_gene: TRBJ2-7
v_gene: TRBV24-1
CDR3nt: TGTGCCACCAGTGGAAGGGCGCCTTACGAGCAGTACTTC
CDR3aa: CATSGRAPYEQYF

d_gene: .
abundance: once
j_gene: TRBJ1-6
v_gene: TRBV16
CDR3nt: TGTGCCAGCAGCCAATCGAAGGGAGGGACACCCCTCCACTTT
CDR3aa: CASSQSKGGTPLHF

d_gene: TRBD2
abundance: few
j_gene: TRBJ2-7
v_gene: TRBV29-1
CDR3nt: TGCAGCGTTGGGGGTTCCCGGCGACTAGCGGGGGGAATCTCCTACGAGCAGTACTTC
CDR3aa: CSVGGSRRLAGGISYEQYF

d_gene: .
abundance: .
j_gene: TRBJ1-2
v_gene: TRBV20-1
CDR3nt: TGCAGTGCTAGAGCGTGGATACAGGGAAACTATGGCTACACCTTC
CDR3aa: CSARAWIQGNYGYTF

d_gene: .
abundance: .
j_gene: TRBJ1-2
v_gene: TRBV27
CDR3nt: TGTGCCAGCAGTTTACAGCCGCTGTATGGCTACACCTTC
CDR3aa: CASSLQPLYGYTF

d_gene: TRBD1
abundance: .
j_gene: TRBJ2-7
v_gene: TRBV29-1
CDR3nt: TGCAGCGTCGTTGCCGGGACAGGGACCGCCGAGCAGTACTTC
CDR3aa: CSVVAGTGTAEQYF

d_gene: .
abundance: .
j_gene: TRBJ2-6
v_gene: TRBV28
CDR3nt: TGTGCCAGCAGTAACTGGGGGTCTGGGGCCAACGTCCTGACTTTC
CDR3aa: CASSNWGSGANVLTF

d_gene: TRBD1
abundance: .
j_gene: TRBJ1-6
v_gene: TRBV6-6
CDR3nt: TGTGCCAGCAGTTTCCTGACAGGGCATGAGAAATCACCCCTCCACTTT
CDR3aa: CASSFLTGHEKSPLHF

d_gene: TRBD1
abundance: .
j_gene: TRBJ1-6
v_gene: TRBV6-1
CDR3nt: TGTGCCAGCAGTGAACAGGGGGCTGACTCACCCCTCCACTTT
CDR3aa: CASSEQGADSPLHF

d_gene: TRBD2
abundance: .
j_gene: TRBJ2-1
v_gene: TRBV4-1
CDR3nt: TGCGCCAGCAGCCAAGATCGGGCTAGCGGGGGACGCTCCTACAATGAGCAGTTCTTC
CDR3aa: CASSQDRASGGRSYNEQFF

d_gene: .
abundance: .
j_gene: TRBJ2-7
v_gene: TRBV7-6
CDR3nt: TGTGCCAGCAGCTTATCCAGGACTTCCAACAACGAGCAGTACTTC
CDR3aa: CASSLSRTSNNEQYF

d_gene: .
abundance: .
j_gene: TRBJ2-1
v_gene: TRBV5-1
CDR3nt: TGCGCCAGCAGCGTACTACTGAGTGGAAACAATGAGCAGTTCTTC
CDR3aa: CASSVLLSGNNEQFF

d_gene: .
abundance: .
j_gene: TRBJ1-2
v_gene: TRBV6-2/TRBV6-3
CDR3nt: TGTGCCAGCAGCCCCAAGGGGATGTCGGATGGCTACACCTTC
CDR3aa: CASSPKGMSDGYTF

d_gene: TRBD1
abundance: once
j_gene: TRBJ1-5
v_gene: TRBV12-3/TRBV12-4
CDR3nt: TGTGCCAGCAGTCCTCGGACAGGGGTTAGCAATCAGCCCCAGCATTTT
CDR3aa: CASSPRTGVSNQPQHF

d_gene: TRBD1
abundance: .
j_gene: TRBJ2-5
v_gene: TRBV5-1
CDR3nt: TGCGCCAGCAGCTTAGGGGGCATCCAAGAGACCCAGTACTTC
CDR3aa: CASSLGGIQETQYF

d_gene: .
abundance: .
j_gene: TRBJ2-7
v_gene: TRBV3-1
CDR3nt: TGTGCCAGCAGCCAAGATTTCGGTCACGAGCAGTACTTC
CDR3aa: CASSQDFGHEQYF

d_gene: .
abundance: .
j_gene: TRBJ2-2
v_gene: TRBV30
CDR3nt: TGTGCCTGGAGTCTACAGTTCACCGGGGAGCTGTTTTTT
CDR3aa: CAWSLQFTGELFF

d_gene: .
abundance: .
j_gene: TRBJ1-5
v_gene: TRBV6-2/TRBV6-3
CDR3nt: TGTGCCAGCAGCCGCCCGCAGAGGTATCAGCCCCAGCATTTT
CDR3aa: CASSRPQRYQPQHF

d_gene: .
abundance: .
j_gene: TRBJ2-1
v_gene: TRBV20-1
CDR3nt: .
CDR3aa: CSTSGGVSYNEQFF

d_gene: .
abundance: .
j_gene: TRBJ2-1
v_gene: TRBV2
CDR3nt: TGTGCCAGAGGTGGAGACACTGACAATGAGCAGTTCTTC
CDR3aa: CARGGDTDNEQFF

d_gene: .
abundance: .
j_gene: TRBJ1-6
v_gene: TRBV27
CDR3nt: TGTGCCAGCAGCTTCGCCGGGGCTTCACGCTATAATTCACCCCTCCACTTT
CDR3aa: CASSFAGASRYNSPLHF

d_gene: TRBD2
abundance: .
j_gene: TRBJ2-1
v_gene: TRBV9
CDR3nt: TGTGCCAGCAGCGGGTACGGACTAGCGGGGAATGAGCAGTTCTTC
CDR3aa: CASSGYGLAGNEQFF

d_gene: .
abundance: .
j_gene: TRBJ2-2
v_gene: TRBV20-1
CDR3nt: TGCAGTGCTAGGCAGCGTACCGCCGGGGAGCTGTTTTTT
CDR3aa: CSARQRTAGELFF

d_gene: TRBD1
abundance: .
j_gene: TRBJ1-1
v_gene: TRBV11-2
CDR3nt: TGTGCCAGCAGCATAAGACAGGGGGCGGCTGAAGCTTTCTTT
CDR3aa: CASSIRQGAAEAFF

d_gene: .
abundance: .
j_gene: TRBJ1-5
v_gene: TRBV27
CDR3nt: TGTGCCAGCAGTTTATCTCTTGGGAATCAGCCCCAGCATTTT
CDR3aa: CASSLSLGNQPQHF

d_gene: .
abundance: .
j_gene: TRBJ2-1
v_gene: TRBV11-2
CDR3nt: TGTGCCAGCAGCGTCGACGGGAACTACAATGAGCAGTTCTTC
CDR3aa: CASSVDGNYNEQFF

d_gene: .
abundance: few
j_gene: TRBJ2-5
v_gene: TRBV20-1
CDR3nt: TGCAGTGCCGCGGATCAAGAGACCCAGTACTTC
CDR3aa: CSAADQETQYF

d_gene: .
abundance: .
j_gene: TRBJ1-2
v_gene: TRBV30
CDR3nt: TGTGCCTGGAGTGTACTTGGGCCGATGAACTATGGCTACACCTTC
CDR3aa: CAWSVLGPMNYGYTF

d_gene: TRBD1
abundance: .
j_gene: TRBJ2-7
v_gene: TRBV29-1
CDR3nt: TGCAGCGTGGTGACAGGGAGCTACGAGCAGTACTTC
CDR3aa: CSVVTGSYEQYF

d_gene: TRBD1
abundance: .
j_gene: TRBJ1-2
v_gene: TRBV12-3/TRBV12-4
CDR3nt: TGTGCCAGCAGTTTCTCAGGGGGCGCGAAAGGCTACACCTTC
CDR3aa: CASSFSGGAKGYTF

d_gene: .
abundance: once
j_gene: TRBJ2-7
v_gene: TRBV30
CDR3nt: TGTGCCTGGAGACGCCAGGCTAGCGAGCAGTACTTC
CDR3aa: CAWRRQASEQYF

d_gene: .
abundance: .
j_gene: TRBJ2-6
v_gene: TRBV9
CDR3nt: TGTGCCAGCAGCGTCCCCTCCGGGGCCAACGTCCTGACTTTC
CDR3aa: CASSVPSGANVLTF

d_gene: .
abundance: once
j_gene: TRBJ1-1
v_gene: TRBV30
CDR3nt: TGTGCCTGGAGTGCACCCCCAGCTTTCTTT
CDR3aa: CAWSAPPAFF

d_gene: .
abundance: .
j_gene: TRBJ2-5
v_gene: TRBV7-9
CDR3nt: TGTGCCAGCAGCTTACAGACCCGGGGGGAGACCCAGTACTTC
CDR3aa: CASSLQTRGETQYF

d_gene: .
abundance: .
j_gene: TRBJ1-2
v_gene: TRBV1
CDR3nt: TGCACCAGCAGCCAAAACAGGGTGAATGGCTACACCTTC
CDR3aa: CTSSQNRVNGYTF

d_gene: .
abundance: .
j_gene: TRBJ2-3
v_gene: TRBV11-1
CDR3nt: TGTGCCAGCAGCTTAGCGGCTAGCGAGAATCAGGATACGCAGTATTTT
CDR3aa: CASSLAASENQDTQYF

d_gene: TRBD2
abundance: .
j_gene: TRBJ2-1
v_gene: TRBV6-6
CDR3nt: TGTGCCAGCAGTTTCACGGGGGGGGGCAATGAGCAGTTCTTC
CDR3aa: CASSFTGGGNEQFF

d_gene: .
abundance: .
j_gene: TRBJ1-5
v_gene: TRBV20-1
CDR3nt: TGCAGTGCTAGAGGGCAGTATAGCAATCAGCCCCAGCATTTT
CDR3aa: CSARGQYSNQPQHF

d_gene: TRBD1
abundance: .
j_gene: TRBJ1-1
v_gene: TRBV7-6
CDR3nt: TGTGCCAGCAGCTCGACAGGGGCGGGCACTGAAGCTTTCTTT
CDR3aa: CASSSTGAGTEAFF

d_gene: .
abundance: .
j_gene: TRBJ1-2
v_gene: TRBV12-3/TRBV12-4
CDR3nt: TGTGCCAGCAGTTTTGGTAACAGGGCGCACTATGGCTACACCTTC
CDR3aa: CASSFGNRAHYGYTF

d_gene: .
abundance: .
j_gene: TRBJ1-1
v_gene: TRBV7-9
CDR3nt: TGTGCCAGCAAGGCAGGGGTGAGCACTGAAGCTTTCTTT
CDR3aa: CASKAGVSTEAFF

d_gene: .
abundance: .
j_gene: TRBJ2-7
v_gene: TRBV10-3
CDR3nt: TGTGCCATCAGTGTCGGATCCTACTACGAGCAGTACTTC
CDR3aa: CAISVGSYYEQYF